This T cell receptor (beta chain) was sequenced for a study of T-cell memory formation after mild COVID-19. The V end was cut by 3 bases, the J end by 5 bases, with 13 bases between. In germline, CDR1 is DFQATT, CDR2 SNEGSKA (reference sequence). The CDR3 runs 13 residues. Constant-segment-primed 5'RACE gave TCR alpha and TCR beta cDNA libraries with sample barcodes and UMIs. TCRdb passed the 5' RACE reads through MiXCR, listing each CDR3 protein once. Of about 350,000 distinct CDR3 sequences listed, roughly 13% are singletons. This clonotype has at least ten counts. The clonotype was recovered from a man between 18 and 35 years old who had mild COVID-19 (a few samples of this study predate the infection). Cell type and time point are not known. The rearrangement joins TRBV20-1 to TRBJ2-5; either TRBD1 or TRBD2 may supply D (5 bases each). Sequencing was done on a sample of PBMCs or a T cell subset sorted from them (not recorded which). The CDR3 DNA sequence: TGCAGTGCTAGGGGTAGGGGAGACGAGACCCAGTACTTC. As protein: CSARGRGDETQYF.